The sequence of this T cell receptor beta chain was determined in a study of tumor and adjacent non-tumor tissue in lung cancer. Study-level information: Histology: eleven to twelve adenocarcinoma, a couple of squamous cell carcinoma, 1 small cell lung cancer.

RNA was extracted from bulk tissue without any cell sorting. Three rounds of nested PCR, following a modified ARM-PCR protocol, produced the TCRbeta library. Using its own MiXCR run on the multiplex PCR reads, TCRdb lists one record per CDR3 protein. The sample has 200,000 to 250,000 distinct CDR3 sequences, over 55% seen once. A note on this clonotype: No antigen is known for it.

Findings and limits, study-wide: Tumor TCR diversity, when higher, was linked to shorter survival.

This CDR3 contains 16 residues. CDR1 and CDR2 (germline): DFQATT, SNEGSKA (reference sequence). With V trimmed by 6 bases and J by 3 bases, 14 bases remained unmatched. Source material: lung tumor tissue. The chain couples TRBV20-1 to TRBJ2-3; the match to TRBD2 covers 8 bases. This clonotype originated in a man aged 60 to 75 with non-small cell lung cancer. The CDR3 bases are TGCAGTGCAAATTGGCTTAGCGGGGTCAAAACAGATACGCAGTATTTT. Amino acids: CSANWLSGVKTDTQYF.